A selection of T cell receptor beta chains follows, all from one sample in a study of shared clonotypes between healthy human individuals. The data were produced by immunoSEQ multiplex PCR, yet TCRdb's version contains in-frame clones alone and is incomplete. The sample includes fewer than 600,000 clones, around 75% of them seen just once. The sample taken for sequencing was PBMCs. These receptors were taken from a middle-aged woman in good health. Some clones in this sample may be carry-over from other donors' samples. Each CDR3 is given with its conserved first and last residue. D genes are given only for firm matches. Clone size is given for some rows only: seen once, a few or many times, or a class if the clone is expanded.

>TRBV29-1|few|16|TRBJ2-7|TRBD1
CSVERWSWTGGREQYF
TGCAGCGTTGAAAGGTGGTCTTGGACAGGGGGCAGGGAGCAGTACTTC
>TRBV5-4|-|18|TRBJ2-3|TRBD2
CASSLGGPLARKSDTQYF
TGTGCCAGCAGCTTGGGGGGCCCACTAGCGCGCAAGTCTGATACGCAGTATTTT
>TRBV4-1|-|16|TRBJ2-2|-
CASSHFSGPNTGELFF
TGCGCCAGCAGCCACTTCAGCGGACCGAACACCGGGGAGCTGTTTTTT
>TRBV4-2|-|16|TRBJ2-2|-
CASSQETEKNTGELFF
TGTGCCAGCAGCCAAGAGACGGAAAAAAACACCGGGGAGCTGTTTTTT
>TRBV19|-|16|TRBJ1-3|-
CASRTRGGTEGNTIYF
TGTGCCAGTAGAACCCGAGGAGGGACGGAGGGAAACACCATATATTTT
>TRBV7-9|-|14|TRBJ1-2|-
CASSPGGGGRGYTF
TGTGCCAGCAGCCCCGGCGGAGGGGGAAGGGGCTACACCTTC
>TRBV4-1|-|19|TRBJ2-1|-
CASSQDIGGVGGTYNEQFF
TGCGCCAGCAGCCAAGATATTGGGGGTGTTGGCGGAACCTACAATGAGCAGTTCTTC
>TRBV7-2|-|15|TRBJ2-1|-
CASSVAGSLYNEQFF
TGTGCCAGCTCCGTCGCCGGGAGTCTCTACAATGAGCAGTTCTTC
>TRBV14|-|16|TRBJ2-7|-
CASSQDEGEWHYEQYF
TGTGCCAGCAGCCAAGACGAGGGGGAGTGGCACTACGAGCAGTACTTC
>TRBV18|-|15|TRBJ2-7|-
CASSPGAPEPHEQYF
TGTGCCAGCTCGCCCGGGGCCCCCGAACCCCACGAGCAGTACTTC
>TRBV5-1|few|17|TRBJ2-7|-
CASSSTLGGGSAYEQYF
-
>TRBV5-4|-|13|TRBJ1-3|-
CASSLWGGNTIYF
TGTGCCAGCAGCTTGTGGGGGGGAAACACCATATATTTT
>TRBV28|-|16|TRBJ2-2|-
CASPPSGGANTGELFF
TGTGCCAGCCCTCCCAGTGGCGGAGCCAACACCGGGGAGCTGTTTTTT
>TRBV13|-|14|TRBJ2-5|-
CASSSRPGVGTQYF
TGTGCCAGCAGCTCCCGACCCGGGGTGGGCACCCAGTACTTC
>TRBV11-2|once|14|TRBJ1-1|-
CASSLGLVHTEAFF
TGTGCCAGCAGCTTAGGGTTGGTCCACACTGAAGCTTTCTTT
>TRBV7-2|once|16|TRBJ2-2|TRBD2
CASRSGLAGYTGELFF
TGTGCCAGCAGATCGGGACTAGCGGGGTACACCGGGGAGCTGTTTTTT
>TRBV9|-|14|TRBJ2-7|TRBD2
CASSPSVAGYEQYF
TGTGCCAGCAGCCCCAGCGTAGCGGGGTACGAGCAGTACTTC
>TRBV20-1|few|9|TRBJ1-5|-
CSADQPQHF
TGCAGTGCCGATCAGCCCCAGCATTTT
>TRBV7-2|-|17|TRBJ1-1|-
CASSLRVGGAVNTEAFF
TGTGCCAGCAGCTTACGGGTCGGGGGCGCGGTGAACACTGAAGCTTTCTTT
>TRBV5-8|-|15|TRBJ1-4|TRBD1
CASSKPGQPNEKLFF
TGTGCCAGCAGCAAACCGGGACAGCCTAATGAAAAACTGTTTTTT
>TRBV10-1|-|15|TRBJ2-7|TRBD1
CASSDPGQGHYEQYF
TGCGCCAGCAGTGATCCGGGACAGGGCCACTACGAGCAGTACTTC
>TRBV5-1|-|14|TRBJ1-1|-
CASSLGAENTEAFF
TGCGCCAGCAGCTTGGGGGCGGAGAACACTGAAGCTTTCTTT
>TRBV13|-|14|TRBJ1-5|-
CASSLDPGNQPQHF
TGTGCCAGCAGCTTAGACCCCGGCAATCAGCCCCAGCATTTT
>TRBV11-2|-|16|TRBJ2-1|-
CASNLRPDHSYNEQFF
TGTGCCAGCAACTTACGGCCGGACCACTCCTACAATGAGCAGTTCTTC
>TRBV28|-|14|TRBJ1-4|TRBD1
CASSFQGVREKLFF
TGTGCCAGCAGTTTCCAGGGGGTGCGGGAAAAACTGTTTTTT
>TRBV5-6|-|15|TRBJ2-2|-
CASSPGARVDRELFF
TGTGCCAGCAGCCCGGGGGCCAGGGTTGATAGGGAGCTGTTTTTT
>TRBV11-2|-|15|TRBJ2-4|TRBD1
CASSYTRQGAVIQYF
TGTGCCAGCAGCTACACCCGACAGGGGGCGGTCATTCAGTACTTC
>TRBV2|-|15|TRBJ1-3|-
CASSADSISGNTIYF
TGTGCCAGCAGTGCGGACAGTATCTCTGGAAACACCATATATTTT